This T cell receptor beta chain was captured in a study of T cell responses to AZD1222 COVID-19 vaccine. Trimming took 7 bases from V and 6 from J, leaving 18 bases between them. The CDR3 contains 15 residues. CDR1 is SGHVS, CDR2 FQNEAQ, per germline. This table comes from immunoSEQ multiplex PCR, and its TCRdb copy is limited to in-frame clones, with some not included. The sample contains approximately 90,000 clones, almost 90% of which appear only once. V gene TRBV7-8 combines with J gene TRBJ1-4; D may be TRBD1 (5 bases). This receptor was taken from an adult in good health. The sample consisted of peripheral blood, taken on day 0 of AZD1222 vaccination. CDR3 region: CASNTGGGAYEKLFF. The CDR3 DNA is TGTGCCAGCAACACGGGGGGAGGGGCTTATGAAAAACTGTTTTTT.